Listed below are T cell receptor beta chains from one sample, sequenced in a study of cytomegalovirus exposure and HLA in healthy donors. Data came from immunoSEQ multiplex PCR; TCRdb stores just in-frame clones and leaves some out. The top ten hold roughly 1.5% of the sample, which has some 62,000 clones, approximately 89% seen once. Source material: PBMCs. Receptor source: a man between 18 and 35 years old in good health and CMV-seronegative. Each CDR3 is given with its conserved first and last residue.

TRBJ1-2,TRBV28,CASSSIPWGPYGYTF
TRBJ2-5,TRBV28,CASGLPPTQYF
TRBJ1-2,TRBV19,CASHRDSDLYGYTF
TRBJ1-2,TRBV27,CASSLTGVGDGYTF
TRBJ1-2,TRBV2,CASKLQGAGYGYTF
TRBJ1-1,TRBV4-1,CASSLPENFNTEAFF
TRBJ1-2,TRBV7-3,CASSEGVGENGYTF
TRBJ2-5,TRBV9,CASSALADKQETQYF
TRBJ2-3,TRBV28,CASSTQDSSNPDTQYF
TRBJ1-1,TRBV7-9,CASTTTGSSEAFF